This is a list of T cell receptor beta chains from one sample in a study of blood T cell repertoires in COVID-19. The table came from immunoSEQ multiplex PCR; TCRdb's copy has only in-frame clones and leaves some out. Among over 200,000 clones, roughly 82% were seen once, and the ten largest hold around 2%. The sequenced material came from peripheral blood. Receptor source: a man between 35 and 55 years old who had recovered from COVID-19. The conserved cysteine and the conserved F or W are not part of the CDR3 here.

v_call,cdr3_aa
TRBV3-1/TRBV3-2,ASSPLAGGPYEQY
TRBV4-3,ASSQTGGGVEQF
TRBV11-2,ASSTQLQGGLEQY
TRBV9,ASSVGQGAYGYT
TRBV19,ASSRTGGTDTQY
TRBV12-3/TRBV12-4,ASSSVREQY
TRBV5-6,ASSLRQGRIMNTEAF
TRBV19,ASRREGRGYNEQF
TRBV5-4,ASSPDNSGANVLT
TRBV2,ASSEAGRRDTEAF
TRBV6-5,ASSYSGGYNEQF
TRBV19,ASSIGGQPQH
TRBV12-3/TRBV12-4,ASRYRGGYEQY
TRBV4-1,ASSHSPSRNTEAF
TRBV11-2,ASSYLAGGQTYNEQF
TRBV7-9,ASSAYRGRASGGYT
TRBV7-2,ASTREPQETQY